These T cell receptor beta chains were read from a single sample in a study of blood T cell repertoires in COVID-19. The repertoire was sequenced with immunoSEQ multiplex PCR; TCRdb's copy has only in-frame clones and lacks some. The table includes more than 200,000 clones, around 84% detected once. The specimen was peripheral blood. These receptors were taken from a woman aged 35 to 49 who had recovered from COVID-19. Each CDR3 is given without its conserved first and last residue. Each record gives: V gene, D gene, J gene, CDR3 protein. The D gene is left open where the match is weak.

v_call: TRBV11-2; d_call: TRBD1; j_call: TRBJ1-2; cdr3_aa: ASSSVGGSDYGYT
v_call: TRBV28; d_call: -; j_call: TRBJ1-2; cdr3_aa: AVSANYGYT
v_call: TRBV12-3/TRBV12-4; d_call: TRBD2; j_call: TRBJ2-5; cdr3_aa: ASSLGGQETQY
v_call: TRBV10-3; d_call: TRBD1; j_call: TRBJ2-7; cdr3_aa: AISPGQATYEQY
v_call: TRBV29-1; d_call: TRBD2; j_call: TRBJ2-3; cdr3_aa: SVEAERGADDTQY
v_call: TRBV5-4; d_call: -; j_call: TRBJ2-3; cdr3_aa: ASSLDSRVETQY
v_call: TRBV12-3/TRBV12-4; d_call: -; j_call: TRBJ1-1; cdr3_aa: ASSLGQHAEAF
v_call: TRBV11-3; d_call: -; j_call: TRBJ1-1; cdr3_aa: ASSLVIGGNTEAF
v_call: TRBV7-9; d_call: -; j_call: TRBJ2-2; cdr3_aa: ASSQLRANTGELF
v_call: TRBV7-8; d_call: TRBD2; j_call: TRBJ2-7; cdr3_aa: ASSLSAGVEQY
v_call: TRBV2; d_call: TRBD2; j_call: TRBJ2-1; cdr3_aa: ASRGLAGGPEQF
v_call: TRBV3-1/TRBV3-2; d_call: -; j_call: TRBJ1-1; cdr3_aa: ASSSLSAEAF
v_call: TRBV5-1; d_call: TRBD1; j_call: TRBJ1-2; cdr3_aa: ASSYSGTGGGIYGYT
v_call: TRBV7-9; d_call: -; j_call: TRBJ1-6; cdr3_aa: ASSLGATGNNSPLH
v_call: TRBV3-1/TRBV3-2; d_call: TRBD1; j_call: TRBJ1-5; cdr3_aa: ASSQAGGGRGAQH
v_call: TRBV6-2/TRBV6-3; d_call: TRBD1; j_call: TRBJ1-1; cdr3_aa: ASSYSDRAITEAF
v_call: TRBV28; d_call: -; j_call: TRBJ1-2; cdr3_aa: ASTTPAVLLGYGYT
v_call: TRBV27; d_call: -; j_call: TRBJ2-1; cdr3_aa: ASSLGKGIHEQF
v_call: TRBV5-4; d_call: TRBD1; j_call: TRBJ1-4; cdr3_aa: ASSQGDRVNEKLF
v_call: TRBV10-3; d_call: -; j_call: TRBJ1-1; cdr3_aa: AISGTGYNTEAF
v_call: TRBV3-1/TRBV3-2; d_call: -; j_call: TRBJ1-4; cdr3_aa: ASSQGFLGEKLF
v_call: TRBV5-1; d_call: -; j_call: TRBJ2-1; cdr3_aa: ASSSLGSSYNEQF
v_call: TRBV27; d_call: TRBD1; j_call: TRBJ1-5; cdr3_aa: ASRSGQGFYQPQH
v_call: TRBV28; d_call: -; j_call: TRBJ2-3; cdr3_aa: ASRGDGTDTQY
v_call: TRBV12-3/TRBV12-4; d_call: TRBD2; j_call: TRBJ2-1; cdr3_aa: ASSLGGGEQF
v_call: TRBV18; d_call: TRBD1; j_call: TRBJ1-6; cdr3_aa: ASSLGQGDNSPLH
v_call: TRBV14; d_call: -; j_call: TRBJ2-3; cdr3_aa: ASSQYSTDTQY
v_call: TRBV7-9; d_call: -; j_call: TRBJ1-4; cdr3_aa: ASSSQHGGQSTNEKLF
v_call: TRBV24-1; d_call: TRBD1; j_call: TRBJ2-7; cdr3_aa: ATSDPGTGKHLGQY
v_call: TRBV5-6; d_call: TRBD1; j_call: TRBJ2-3; cdr3_aa: ASSRGDRSTDTQY
v_call: TRBV5-5; d_call: -; j_call: TRBJ2-2; cdr3_aa: ASSQRETGELF
v_call: TRBV30; d_call: -; j_call: -; cdr3_aa: AWTTGYEQY
v_call: TRBV5-1; d_call: TRBD2; j_call: TRBJ2-3; cdr3_aa: ASMTSDTPDTQY
v_call: TRBV2; d_call: TRBD1; j_call: TRBJ1-4; cdr3_aa: ASSQDSGTGNEKLF
v_call: TRBV19; d_call: TRBD2; j_call: TRBJ2-5; cdr3_aa: ASTRRLADPTRETQY
v_call: TRBV6-5; d_call: -; j_call: TRBJ1-1; cdr3_aa: ASKGRGSAEAF
v_call: TRBV7-9; d_call: -; j_call: TRBJ1-2; cdr3_aa: ASSFNDPWGQT